These T cell receptor beta chains were read from a single sample in a study of T cells after yellow fever vaccination. TCRdb reprocessed the 5' RACE reads with MiXCR, giving one entry per CDR3 protein. The profile shows over 150,000 distinct CDR3 sequences, 6% to 7.5% of them singletons. Sequencing was performed on CD4+ T cells sorted from PBMCs, taken 5 days after the first yellow fever vaccination. Source of these receptors: a man younger than 35 who received the YFV17D yellow fever vaccine. The CDR3 runs from the conserved cysteine through the conserved F or W. The D gene is left open where the match is weak. A clone size is listed for some rows: how often the clone was seen (once, few, many), or a class if it is expanded.

DNA,CDR3,V,D,size,J
TGCGCCAGCAGGGCCCCTGGGACAGGGCGTACTGAAGCTTTCTTT,CASRAPGTGRTEAFF,TRBV4-1,TRBD1,-,TRBJ1-1
TGTGCCAGCAGTATGCCCCGGGACAGGGGTAAGATAAGGACTGAAGCTTTCTTT,CASSMPRDRGKIRTEAFF,TRBV6-2/TRBV6-3,TRBD1,-,TRBJ1-1
TGTGCCAGCAGCCGTGGGACTAGCGGGTTAGCCTACGAGCAGTACTTC,CASSRGTSGLAYEQYF,TRBV3-2,-,many,TRBJ2-7
TGCGCCACTTCGAAACAGGGGGCCCACTCTGGAAACACCATATATTTT,CATSKQGAHSGNTIYF,TRBV4-1,TRBD1,many,TRBJ1-3
TGTGCCAGCAGCTTGTGGCTAGCGGGGGAAGAGACCCAGTACTTC,CASSLWLAGEETQYF,TRBV7-9,TRBD2,many,TRBJ2-5
TGTGCCAGCAGCCCCCAACAGGCGGATCTATTCGGAAACACCATATATTTT,CASSPQQADLFGNTIYF,TRBV12-3/TRBV12-4,-,few,TRBJ1-3
TGTGCCAGCAGCTACGTCGGAGGGACTTACAATGAGCAGTTCTTC,CASSYVGGTYNEQFF,TRBV11-2,-,many,TRBJ2-1
TGTGCCATCACCGCACAGCTAAATCAGCCCCAGCATTTT,CAITAQLNQPQHF,TRBV10-3,-,many,TRBJ1-5
TGTGCCAGCAGCCCGGGACTAGCGGGGGTCAATGAGCAGTTCTTC,CASSPGLAGVNEQFF,TRBV12-3/TRBV12-4,TRBD2,many,TRBJ2-1
TGTGCCAGCAGTGAGGGGGCTAACGTTAGGGTTGGCTACACCTTC,CASSEGANVRVGYTF,TRBV6-1,-,few,TRBJ1-2
TGCGCCAGCAGCTTGAGGGCGGGGGCGCAAGAGACCCAGTACTTC,CASSLRAGAQETQYF,TRBV5-1,-,many,TRBJ2-5
TGTGCCAGCAGTTATGGCCGGAGACAGAGCACAGATACGCAGTATTTT,CASSYGRRQSTDTQYF,TRBV6-5,-,many,TRBJ2-3
TGTGCCAGCTCACCACCGGGGTTCGCAGATACGCAGTATTTT,CASSPPGFADTQYF,TRBV18,-,-,TRBJ2-3
TGCGCCAGCAGCTTGTACAGATCAGATACGCAGTATTTT,CASSLYRSDTQYF,TRBV5-1,-,-,TRBJ2-3
TGCGCCAGCAGCTTGGTGGCCGGAGGGACCCAGTACTTC,CASSLVAGGTQYF,TRBV5-1,-,many,TRBJ2-5
TGTGCCAGCAGCCTCCCAAAGGAGACCCAGTACTTC,CASSLPKETQYF,TRBV7-3,-,many,TRBJ2-5
TGTGCCAGCAGCCAATCCGAGACCCAAGAGACCCAGTACTTC,CASSQSETQETQYF,TRBV3-1,-,many,TRBJ2-5
TGTGCCAGCTCACCCGGGGGACAGTTCTACGAGCAGTACTTC,CASSPGGQFYEQYF,TRBV18,-,-,TRBJ2-7
TGTGCCAGCAGTTTAGGGGGGGCCGGCGGTGGGAACATTCAGTACTTC,CASSLGGAGGGNIQYF,TRBV28,-,many,TRBJ2-4
TGTGCCTGGAGCGAAAATTCACCCCTCCACTTT,CAWSENSPLHF,TRBV30,-,few,TRBJ1-6
TGCAGTGCTAGCCAACAGAAGACAGCCAGCTCCTATAATTCACCCCTCCACTTT,CSASQQKTASSYNSPLHF,TRBV20-1,-,-,TRBJ1-6
TGTGCCAGCAGCCGGGACAGGGGGCAAGAGACCCAGTACTTC,CASSRDRGQETQYF,TRBV7-2,TRBD1,many,TRBJ2-5
TGTGCCAGCAGCTTAGGGATGAGCTCCTACAATGAGCAGTTCTTC,CASSLGMSSYNEQFF,TRBV7-2,-,-,TRBJ2-1
TGTGCCAGCAGTTACGCCCGTGGACGGGAGAATGAAAAACTGTTTTTT,CASSYARGRENEKLFF,TRBV6-5,-,few,TRBJ1-4